The T cell receptor beta chain described here comes from a study of Ad26.COV2.S vaccination and SARS-CoV-2 variants. On the study more broadly: The study gave Ad26.COV2.S intramuscularly, once or twice 56 days apart.

Overall study results and limits: People who got the vaccine or the placebo had similar non-spike TCR breadth.

TCRdb keeps only in-frame clones here, not all; method: immunoSEQ multiplex PCR. The sample records some 320,000 clones, around four fifths being singletons. The sample's treatment: some 20 received Ad26.COV2.S at low or high dose, single or two shots; 5 received placebo; per-sample allocation not given. The samples date from day 63 after the first vaccine or placebo injection. At a Boston site, the person donating was an adult of 18-55 years. About this clone: The antigen is undetermined.

The TCR comes from a person between 18 and 65 years old who received the Ad26.COV2.S COVID-19 vaccine or a placebo. The input for sequencing was peripheral blood, taken in a trial of Ad26.COV2.S vaccine versus placebo.

CDR3 in DNA: TGTGCCAGCAGTGGCACAGGGGCCAATCAGCCCCAGCATTTT. This translates into CASSGTGANQPQHF. The genes are TRBV2 and TRBJ1-5, with TRBD1 matching 7 bases. There are 14 residues in the CDR3. Germline assignment: CDR1 SNHLY and CDR2 FYNNEI. V was pared by 4 bases and J by 3 bases, with 3 bases of the junction left unmatched.